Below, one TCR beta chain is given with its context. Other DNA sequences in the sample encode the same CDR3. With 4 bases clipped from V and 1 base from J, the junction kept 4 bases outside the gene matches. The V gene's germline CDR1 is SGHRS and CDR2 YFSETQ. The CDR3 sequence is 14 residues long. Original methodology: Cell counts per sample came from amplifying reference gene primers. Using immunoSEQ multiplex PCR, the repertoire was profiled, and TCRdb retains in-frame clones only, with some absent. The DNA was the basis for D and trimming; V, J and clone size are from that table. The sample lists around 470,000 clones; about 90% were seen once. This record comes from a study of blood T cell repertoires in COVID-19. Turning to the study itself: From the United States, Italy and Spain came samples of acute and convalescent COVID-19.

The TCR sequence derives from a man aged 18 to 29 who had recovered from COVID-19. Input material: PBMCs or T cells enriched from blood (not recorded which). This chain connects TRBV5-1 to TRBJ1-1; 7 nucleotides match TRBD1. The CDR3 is CASSPGQTNTEAFF. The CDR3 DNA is TGCGCCAGCAGCCCGGGACAGACGAACACTGAAGCTTTCTTT.